This record covers a single TCR beta chain. This entry belongs to a study of T cell changes during pregnancy in multiple sclerosis. This CDR3 region has 16 residues. Trimming shortened V by 4 bases and J by 0 bases, and 10 bases separated the two germline ends. In germline, CDR1 is MGHRA, CDR2 YSYEKL. Profiled with immunoSEQ multiplex PCR; TCRdb holds only in-frame clones, not every one. The table has tens of thousands of clones, around 94% seen once; the top ten hold around 0.47%. The specimen comprised CD4+ T cells from peripheral blood mononuclear cells, sampled in the first trimester of pregnancy. The chain carries TRBV4-1 and TRBJ1-6, with D tentatively TRBD1 (5 bases). This clonotype was sampled from a female donor with multiple sclerosis, enrolled in a pregnancy study. The CDR3 DNA sequence: TGCGCCAGCAGCCGACAGCCGAGCTCCTATAATTCACCCCTCCACTTT. As protein: CASSRQPSSYNSPLHF.